These T cell receptor beta chains were read from a single sample in a study of blood T cell repertoires in COVID-19. Measured with immunoSEQ multiplex PCR; TCRdb has only the in-frame clones, and not every one. The sample lists 68,000 or so clones; roughly 90% were seen once. Sequenced: peripheral blood. Receptors originate from a man aged 40-55 years with COVID-19, enrolled during active disease. Both conserved end residues are part of each CDR3. D genes are given only for firm matches. Not every row has a clone size; where given, it reads once, few, many or a size class.

clone size,J gene,D gene,V gene,CDR3 protein,CDR3 DNA
once,TRBJ2-1,TRBD2,TRBV10-3,CAISESMQRGPYNEQFF,TGTGCCATCAGTGAGTCGATGCAGCGGGGGCCATACAATGAGCAGTTCTTC
few,TRBJ2-2,TRBD2,TRBV3-1/TRBV3-2,CASSLQTSGDHTGELFF,TGTGCCAGCAGCCTACAGACTAGCGGGGACCACACCGGGGAGCTGTTTTTT
.,TRBJ2-5,.,TRBV25-1,CASSESGGQETQYF,TGTGCCAGCAGTGAATCCGGGGGGCAGGAGACCCAGTACTTC
.,TRBJ1-4,.,TRBV2,CASSTRGPNEKLFF,TGTGCCAGCAGTACCAGGGGACCTAATGAAAAACTGTTTTTT
.,TRBJ1-2,TRBD1,TRBV19,CASTRAEEQGAYGYTF,TGTGCCAGTACCCGAGCGGAGGAACAGGGGGCCTATGGCTACACCTTC
.,TRBJ2-7,.,TRBV6-5,CASSLRAYEQYF,TGTGCCAGCAGCCTACGGGCCTACGAGCAGTACTTC
.,TRBJ2-5,TRBD1,TRBV29-1,CSVVASETGEKTQYF,TGCAGCGTTGTAGCCTCCGAGACAGGGGAGAAGACCCAGTACTTC
.,TRBJ2-5,.,TRBV2,CASSEAATVETQYF,TGTGCCAGCAGTGAAGCGGCAACAGTGGAGACCCAGTACTTC
.,TRBJ2-1,TRBD2,TRBV3-1/TRBV3-2,CASSSRSGAGSYNEQFF,TGTGCCAGCAGCTCCCGAAGCGGGGCCGGCTCCTACAATGAGCAGTTCTTC
.,TRBJ1-2,.,TRBV13,CASSPEGSYGYTF,TGTGCCAGCAGCCCGGAGGGGTCCTATGGCTACACCTTC
few,TRBJ1-1,.,TRBV6-1,CASSDAGAGTEAFF,TGTGCCAGCAGTGATGCGGGGGCGGGCACTGAAGCTTTCTTT
.,TRBJ1-5,.,TRBV30,CAWSVRGNQPQHF,TGTGCCTGGAGTGTACGGGGCAATCAGCCCCAGCATTTT
.,TRBJ2-5,.,TRBV1,CTSSFRTSGGARGETQYF,TGCACCAGCAGCTTCAGGACTAGCGGGGGGGCAAGGGGAGAGACCCAGTACTTC
.,TRBJ1-3,.,TRBV11-2,CASSLDLVSSGNTIYF,TGTGCCAGCAGCTTAGACTTAGTTAGCTCTGGAAACACCATATATTTT
few,TRBJ1-2,TRBD1,TRBV2,CASSPRQGRSGYTF,TGTGCCAGCAGCCCTAGACAGGGCCGGTCGGGCTACACCTTC
once,TRBJ1-2,.,TRBV10-3,CAISEEGTVIYGYTF,TGTGCCATCAGTGAAGAGGGTACCGTAATCTATGGCTACACCTTC
.,TRBJ2-1,TRBD2,TRBV9,CASSEKAGDSYNEQFF,TGTGCCAGCAGCGAGAAAGCGGGGGATTCCTACAATGAGCAGTTCTTC
once,TRBJ1-5,.,TRBV2,CASSDSASHQPQHF,TGTGCCAGCAGTGACTCAGCGAGTCATCAGCCCCAGCATTTT
once,TRBJ1-2,.,TRBV3-1/TRBV3-2,CASSQAPGGYTF,TGTGCCAGCAGCCAAGCACCAGGGGGCTACACCTTC
.,TRBJ2-5,.,TRBV19,CASSQAPRVETQYF,TGTGCCAGTAGTCAGGCCCCGAGGGTTGAGACCCAGTACTTC